This section outlines one TCR beta chain sequence together with its context. The data are from a study of cytomegalovirus exposure and HLA in healthy donors. Primers: 60 Vbeta forward and 13 Jbeta reverse. The assay was immunoSEQ multiplex PCR, and TCRdb's table has in-frame clones only and misses some. The data contain roughly 180,000 clones, 75% to 80% of them seen just once; the ten biggest clones take up over 11%. V was shortened by 5 bases and J by 8 bases, with 9 bases between the two germline ends. In germline, CDR1 is MDHEN, CDR2 SYDVKM. This CDR3 is built from 11 residues. The chain has TRBV28 and TRBJ1-2; D is unclear. This TCR was sampled from a man aged 45-65 years in good health and CMV-seropositive. The sample comprised PBMCs. CDR3 DNA: TGTGCCAGCAGTAGACAAGTGGGCTACACCTTC. It codes for CASSRQVGYTF.